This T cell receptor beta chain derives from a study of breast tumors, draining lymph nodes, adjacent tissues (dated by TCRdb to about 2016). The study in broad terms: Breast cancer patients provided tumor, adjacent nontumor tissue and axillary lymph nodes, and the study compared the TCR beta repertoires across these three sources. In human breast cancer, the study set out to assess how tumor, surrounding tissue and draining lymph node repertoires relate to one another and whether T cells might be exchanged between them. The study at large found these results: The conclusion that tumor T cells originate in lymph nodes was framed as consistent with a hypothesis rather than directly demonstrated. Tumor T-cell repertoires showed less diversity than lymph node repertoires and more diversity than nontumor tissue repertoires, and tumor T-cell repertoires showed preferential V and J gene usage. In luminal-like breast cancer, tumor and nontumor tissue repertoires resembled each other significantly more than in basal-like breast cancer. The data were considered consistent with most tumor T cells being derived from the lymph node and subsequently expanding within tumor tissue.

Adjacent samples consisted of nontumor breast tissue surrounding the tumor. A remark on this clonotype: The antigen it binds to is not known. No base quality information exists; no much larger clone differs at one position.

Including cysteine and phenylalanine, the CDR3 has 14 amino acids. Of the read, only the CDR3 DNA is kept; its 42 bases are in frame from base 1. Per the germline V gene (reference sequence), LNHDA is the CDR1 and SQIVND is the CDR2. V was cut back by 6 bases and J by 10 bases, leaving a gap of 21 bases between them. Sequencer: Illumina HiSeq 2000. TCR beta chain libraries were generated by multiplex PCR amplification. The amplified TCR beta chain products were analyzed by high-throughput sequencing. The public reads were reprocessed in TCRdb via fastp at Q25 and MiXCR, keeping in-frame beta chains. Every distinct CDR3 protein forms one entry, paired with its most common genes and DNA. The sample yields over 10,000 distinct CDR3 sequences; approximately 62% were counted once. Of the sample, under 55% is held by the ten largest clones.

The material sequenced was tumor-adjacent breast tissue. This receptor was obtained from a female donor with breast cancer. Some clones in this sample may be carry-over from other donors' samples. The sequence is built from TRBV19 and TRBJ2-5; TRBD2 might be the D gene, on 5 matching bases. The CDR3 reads CASRGRTQFGGQYF. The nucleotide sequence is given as TGTGCCAGTAGGGGTAGGACCCAGTTTGGAGGCCAGTACTTC.